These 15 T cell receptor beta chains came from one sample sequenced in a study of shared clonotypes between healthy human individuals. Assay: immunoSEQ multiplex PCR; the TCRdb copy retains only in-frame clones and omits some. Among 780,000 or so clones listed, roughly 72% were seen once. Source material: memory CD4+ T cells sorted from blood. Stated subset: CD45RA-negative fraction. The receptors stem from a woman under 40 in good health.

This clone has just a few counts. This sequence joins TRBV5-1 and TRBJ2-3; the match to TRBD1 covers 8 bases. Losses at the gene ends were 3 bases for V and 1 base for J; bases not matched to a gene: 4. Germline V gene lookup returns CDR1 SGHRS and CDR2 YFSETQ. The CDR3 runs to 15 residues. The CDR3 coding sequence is TGCGCCAGCAGCTCGGGACAGGATCGCACAGATACGCAGTATTTT. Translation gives CASSSGQDRTDTQYF.

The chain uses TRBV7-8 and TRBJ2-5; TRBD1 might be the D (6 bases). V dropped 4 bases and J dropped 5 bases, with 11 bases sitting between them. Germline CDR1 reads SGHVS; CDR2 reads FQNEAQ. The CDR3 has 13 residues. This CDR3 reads CASSSGGGETQYF. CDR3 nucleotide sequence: TGTGCCAGCAGCTCTGGGGGCGGGGAGACCCAGTACTTC.

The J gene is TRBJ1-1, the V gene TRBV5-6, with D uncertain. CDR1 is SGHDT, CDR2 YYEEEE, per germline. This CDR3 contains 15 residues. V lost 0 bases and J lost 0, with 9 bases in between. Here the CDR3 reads CASSLDRIMNTEAFF. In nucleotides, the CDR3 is TGTGCCAGCAGCTTGGACAGAATAATGAACACTGAAGCTTTCTTT.

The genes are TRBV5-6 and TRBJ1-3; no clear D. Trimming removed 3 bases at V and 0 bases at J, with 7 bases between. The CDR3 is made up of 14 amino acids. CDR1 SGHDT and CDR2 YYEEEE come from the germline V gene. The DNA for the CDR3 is TGTGCCAGCAGCTCGGGGTTCTCTGGAAACACCATATATTTT. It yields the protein CASSSGFSGNTIYF.

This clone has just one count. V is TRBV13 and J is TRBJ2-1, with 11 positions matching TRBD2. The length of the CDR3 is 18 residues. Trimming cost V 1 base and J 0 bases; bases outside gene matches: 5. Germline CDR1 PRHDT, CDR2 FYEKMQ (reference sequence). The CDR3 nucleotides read TGTGCCAGCAGCTTAGAGGGACTAGCGGACCGCTCCTACAATGAGCAGTTCTTC. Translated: CASSLEGLADRSYNEQFF. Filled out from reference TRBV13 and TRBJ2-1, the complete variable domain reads AAGVIQSPRHLIKEKRETATLKCYPIPRHDTVYWYQQGPGQDPQFLISFYEKMQSDKGSIPDRFSAQQFSDYHSELNMSSLELGDSALYFCASSLEGLADRSYNEQFFGPGTRLTVL.

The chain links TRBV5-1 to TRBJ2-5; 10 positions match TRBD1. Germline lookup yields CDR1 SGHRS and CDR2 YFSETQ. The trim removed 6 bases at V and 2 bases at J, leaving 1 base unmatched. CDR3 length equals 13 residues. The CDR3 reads CASMGQGQETQYF. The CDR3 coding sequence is TGCGCCAGCATGGGACAGGGGCAAGAGACCCAGTACTTC.

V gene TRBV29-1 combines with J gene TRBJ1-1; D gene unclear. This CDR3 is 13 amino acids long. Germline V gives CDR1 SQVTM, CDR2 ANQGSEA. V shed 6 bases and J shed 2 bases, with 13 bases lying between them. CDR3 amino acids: CSVLLGANTEAFF. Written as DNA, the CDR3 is TGCAGCGTGCTCCTTGGAGCCAACACTGAAGCTTTCTTT.

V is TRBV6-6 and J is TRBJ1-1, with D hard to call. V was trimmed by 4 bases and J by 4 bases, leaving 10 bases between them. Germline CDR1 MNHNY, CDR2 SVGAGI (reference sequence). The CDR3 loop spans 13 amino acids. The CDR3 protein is CASSLGIGTEAFF. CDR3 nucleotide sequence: TGTGCCAGCAGTTTGGGAATTGGCACTGAAGCTTTCTTT.

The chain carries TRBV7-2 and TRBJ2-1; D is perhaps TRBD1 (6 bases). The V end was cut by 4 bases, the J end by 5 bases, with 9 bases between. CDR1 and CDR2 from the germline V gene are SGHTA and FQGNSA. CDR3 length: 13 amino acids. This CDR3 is CASSSRTDNEQFF. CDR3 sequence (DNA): TGTGCCAGCAGCTCTCGGACAGACAATGAGCAGTTCTTC.

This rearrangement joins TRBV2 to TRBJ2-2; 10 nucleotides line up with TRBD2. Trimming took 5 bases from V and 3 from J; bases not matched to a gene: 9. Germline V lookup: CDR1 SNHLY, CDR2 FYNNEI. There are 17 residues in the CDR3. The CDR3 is CASSIVPGLAYTGELFF. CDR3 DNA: TGTGCCAGCAGTATTGTCCCGGGACTAGCGTACACCGGGGAGCTGTTTTTT.

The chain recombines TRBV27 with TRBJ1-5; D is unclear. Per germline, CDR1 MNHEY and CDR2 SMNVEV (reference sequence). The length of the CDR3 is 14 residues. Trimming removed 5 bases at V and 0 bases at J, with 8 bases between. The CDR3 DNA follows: TGTGCCAGCAGTCTCAAATATAGCAATCAGCCCCAGCATTTT. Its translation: CASSLKYSNQPQHF.

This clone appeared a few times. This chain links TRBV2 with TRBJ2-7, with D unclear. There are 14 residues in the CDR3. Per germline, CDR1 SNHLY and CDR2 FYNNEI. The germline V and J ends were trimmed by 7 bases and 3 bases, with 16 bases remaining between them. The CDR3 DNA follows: TGTGCCAGCACCCGGGTCGATTCGAACTACGAGCAGTACTTC. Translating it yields CASTRVDSNYEQYF.

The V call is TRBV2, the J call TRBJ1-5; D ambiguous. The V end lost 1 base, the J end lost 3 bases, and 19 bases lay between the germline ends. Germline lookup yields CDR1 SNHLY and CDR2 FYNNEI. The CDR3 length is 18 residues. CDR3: CASSEDPRPRGANQPQHF. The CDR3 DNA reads TGTGCCAGCAGTGAAGACCCTCGCCCCCGGGGAGCCAATCAGCCCCAGCATTTT.

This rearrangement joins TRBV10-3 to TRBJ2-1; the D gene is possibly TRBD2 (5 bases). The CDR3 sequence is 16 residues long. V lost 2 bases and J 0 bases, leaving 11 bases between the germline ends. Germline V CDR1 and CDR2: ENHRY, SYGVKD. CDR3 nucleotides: TGTGCCATCAGTGAGACATCTGGAGGCTCCTACAATGAGCAGTTCTTC. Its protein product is CAISETSGGSYNEQFF.

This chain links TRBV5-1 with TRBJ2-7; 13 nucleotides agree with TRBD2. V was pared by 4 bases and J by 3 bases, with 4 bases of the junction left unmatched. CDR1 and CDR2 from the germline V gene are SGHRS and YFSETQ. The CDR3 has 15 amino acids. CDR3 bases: TGCGCCAGCAGCAGGACTAGCGGGAGTAACTACGAGCAGTACTTC. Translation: CASSRTSGSNYEQYF.